This T cell receptor (beta chain) was profiled in a study of T-cell memory formation after mild COVID-19. In its sample, this clonotype was seen once. The antigen remains unidentified. Study-level results: Several responding clones turned up in pre-infection memory, indicating that cross-reactive memory may have taken part. Researchers could not confirm that second-wave clones peaking on day 37 targeted SARS-CoV-2.

TCRdb recomputed calls from the 5' RACE reads with MiXCR, one row per CDR3 protein. The sample lists under 300,000 distinct CDR3 sequences, around 8% occurring once. What was sequenced was PBMCs or a T cell subset sorted from them (not recorded which). The sequence came from a man younger than 35 who had mild COVID-19 (a few samples of this study predate the infection). Cell type and time point are not known.

The CDR3 DNA reads as TGTGCCAGCAGTTACCGCGGACAGGGCTACAATGAGCAGTTCTTC. Translating gives CASSYRGQGYNEQFF. The chain is built from TRBV6-2 or TRBV6-3 and TRBJ2-1; TRBD1 matches at 8 bases. V trimming: 2 bases; J trimming: 3 bases; junction bases outside the gene matches: 3. Germline V gives CDR1 MNHEY, CDR2 SVGEGT. The CDR3 is made up of 15 amino acids.